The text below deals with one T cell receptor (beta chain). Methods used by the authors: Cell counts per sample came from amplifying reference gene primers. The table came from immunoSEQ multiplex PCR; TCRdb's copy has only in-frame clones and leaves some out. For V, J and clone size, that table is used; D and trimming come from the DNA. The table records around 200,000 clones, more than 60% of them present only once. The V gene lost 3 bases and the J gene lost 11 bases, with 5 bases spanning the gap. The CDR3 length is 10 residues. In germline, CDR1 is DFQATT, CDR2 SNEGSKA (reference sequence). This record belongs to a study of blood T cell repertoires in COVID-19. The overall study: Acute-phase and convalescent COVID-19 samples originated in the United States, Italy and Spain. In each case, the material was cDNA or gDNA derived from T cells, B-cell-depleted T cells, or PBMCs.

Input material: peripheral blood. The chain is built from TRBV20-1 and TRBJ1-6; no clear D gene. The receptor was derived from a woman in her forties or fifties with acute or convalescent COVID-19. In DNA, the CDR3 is TGCAGTGCTAGTTATCCACCCCTCCACTTT. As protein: CSASYPPLHF.